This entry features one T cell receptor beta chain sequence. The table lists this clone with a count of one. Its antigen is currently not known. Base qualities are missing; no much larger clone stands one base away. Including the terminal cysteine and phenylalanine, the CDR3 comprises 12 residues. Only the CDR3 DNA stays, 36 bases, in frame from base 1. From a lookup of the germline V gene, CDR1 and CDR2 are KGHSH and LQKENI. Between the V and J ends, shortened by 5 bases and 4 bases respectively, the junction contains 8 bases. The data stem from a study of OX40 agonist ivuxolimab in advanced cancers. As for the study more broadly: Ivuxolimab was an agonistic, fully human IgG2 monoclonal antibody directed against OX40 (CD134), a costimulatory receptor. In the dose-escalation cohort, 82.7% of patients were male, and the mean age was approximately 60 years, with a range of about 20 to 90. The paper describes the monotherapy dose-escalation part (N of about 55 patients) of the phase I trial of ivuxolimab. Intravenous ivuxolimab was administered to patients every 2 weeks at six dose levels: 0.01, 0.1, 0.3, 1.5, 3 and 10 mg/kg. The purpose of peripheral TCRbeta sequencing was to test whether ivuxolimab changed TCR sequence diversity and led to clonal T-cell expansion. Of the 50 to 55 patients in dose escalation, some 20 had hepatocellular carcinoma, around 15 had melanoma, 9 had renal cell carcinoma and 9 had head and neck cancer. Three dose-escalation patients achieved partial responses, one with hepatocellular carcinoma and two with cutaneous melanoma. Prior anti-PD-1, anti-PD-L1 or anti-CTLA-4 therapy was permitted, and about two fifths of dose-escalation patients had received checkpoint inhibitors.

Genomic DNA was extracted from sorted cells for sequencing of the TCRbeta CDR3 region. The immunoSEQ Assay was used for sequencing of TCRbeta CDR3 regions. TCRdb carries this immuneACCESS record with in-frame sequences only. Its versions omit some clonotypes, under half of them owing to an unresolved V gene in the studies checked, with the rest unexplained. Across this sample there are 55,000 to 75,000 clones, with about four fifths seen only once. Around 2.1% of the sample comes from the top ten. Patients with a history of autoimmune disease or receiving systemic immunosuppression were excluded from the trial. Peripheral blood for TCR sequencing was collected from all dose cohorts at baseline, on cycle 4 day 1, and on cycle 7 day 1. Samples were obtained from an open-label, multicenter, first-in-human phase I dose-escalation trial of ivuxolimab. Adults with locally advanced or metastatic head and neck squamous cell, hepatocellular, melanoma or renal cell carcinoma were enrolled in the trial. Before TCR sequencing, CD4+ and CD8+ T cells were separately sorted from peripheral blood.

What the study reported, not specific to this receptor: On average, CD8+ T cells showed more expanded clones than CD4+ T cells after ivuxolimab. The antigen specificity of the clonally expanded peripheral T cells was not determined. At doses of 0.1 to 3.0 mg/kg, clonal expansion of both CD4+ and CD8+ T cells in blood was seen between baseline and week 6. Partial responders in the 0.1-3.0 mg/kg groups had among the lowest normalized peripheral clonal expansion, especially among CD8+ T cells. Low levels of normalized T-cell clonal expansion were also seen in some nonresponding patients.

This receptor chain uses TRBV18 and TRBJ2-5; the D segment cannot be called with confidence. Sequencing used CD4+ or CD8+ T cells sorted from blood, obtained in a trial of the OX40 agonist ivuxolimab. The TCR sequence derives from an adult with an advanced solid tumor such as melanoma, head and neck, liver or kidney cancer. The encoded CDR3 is CASSATAETQYF. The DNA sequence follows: TGTGCCAGCTCAGCCACGGCAGAGACCCAGTACTTC. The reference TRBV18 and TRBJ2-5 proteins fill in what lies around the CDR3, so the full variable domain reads NAGVMQNPRHLVRRRGQEARLRCSPMKGHSHVYWYRQLPEEGLKFMVYLQKENIIDESGMPKERFSAEFPKEGPSILRIQQVVRGDSAAYFCASSATAETQYFGPGTRLLVL.